These 19 T cell receptor beta chains share one sample of origin, sequenced in a study of molecular identifiers for immune sequencing clone quantification. TCRdb passed the PCR reads through MiXCR, listing each CDR3 protein once. This sample carries roughly 100,000 distinct CDR3 sequences, under 40% of them seen once, and the ten largest clones take roughly 10%. Sample: naive CD8+ T cells from blood, with Jurkat cell RNA spiked in. Documented subset: FACS-sorted CD8+CD4-CCR7+CD45RA+ naive T cells. These receptors came from a human donor in good health. Some libraries in this study had Jurkat cell RNA spiked in.

This chain connects TRBV12-3 or TRBV12-4 to TRBJ1-1, with 9 nucleotides matching TRBD1. The CDR3 is 16 amino acids. The ends lost 5 bases at V and 4 bases at J; junction bases unmatched: 11. The CDR3, as DNA: TGTGCCAGCAGTCTCGGGACAGGGAGTTTGGGCACTGAAGCTTTCTTT. Translated, it gives CASSLGTGSLGTEAFF.

The chain links TRBV28 to TRBJ1-5; D possibly corresponds to TRBD1 (5 bases). The V gene's germline CDR1 is MDHEN and CDR2 SYDVKM. The CDR3 loop spans 12 amino acids. Trimming pared 7 bases from V and 2 bases from J, leaving 6 bases between. This CDR3 reads CASTGGNQPQHF. For the CDR3, the DNA is TGTGCCAGCACGGGGGGCAATCAGCCCCAGCATTTT.

This clonotype was detected many times. The V and J genes are TRBV7-3 and TRBJ2-5, with a tentative D call TRBD2 (6 bases). Trimming took off 5 bases at V and 4 bases at J, with 17 bases between the two ends. The V gene's germline CDR1 is SGHTA and CDR2 FQGTGA. This CDR3 has 15 amino acids. This chain's CDR3 is CASSPGLLPSETQYF. DNA for the CDR3: TGTGCCAGCAGCCCGGGACTCCTGCCATCAGAGACCCAGTACTTC. Variable domain in full (rest from reference TRBV7-3 and TRBJ2-5): GAGVSQTPSNKVTEKGKYVELRCDPISGHTALYWYRQSLGQGPEFLIYFQGTGAADDSGLPNDRFFAVRPEGSVSTLKIQRTERGDSAVYLCASSPGLLPSETQYFGPGTRLLVL.

This clonotype was recorded a few times. The chain employs TRBV29-1 and TRBJ1-2; 7 bases agree with TRBD1. The germline CDR1 and CDR2 sequences are SQVTM and ANQGSEA. J gave up 7 bases and V 4 bases, and 6 bases lay outside the gene matches. The length of the CDR3 is 12 residues. CDR3 in DNA: TGCAGCGTTGGGACAGGAGGGGTTGGCTACACCTTC. This codes for CSVGTGGVGYTF.

The chain uses TRBV23-1 and TRBJ2-3, with 9 bases lining up with TRBD1. TRBV23-1 is noted as an ORF with a role that remains uncertain. J was trimmed by 4 bases and V by 1 base; bases with no gene match: 6. The CDR3 totals 16 residues. CDR3 amino acids: CASSQCTGGGPDTQYF. The DNA of the CDR3 is TGCGCCAGCAGTCAATGCACAGGGGGCGGTCCAGATACGCAGTATTTT.

This chain connects TRBV9 to TRBJ2-1, with D possibly TRBD1 on 6 matching bases. CDR3 size: 14 residues. The ends were cut back, 2 bases at V and 3 bases at J, with 9 bases in the middle. From germline, CDR1 is SGDLS and CDR2 YYNGEE. CDR3: CASSVRGIYNEQFF. The CDR3 bases are TGTGCCAGCAGCGTCAGGGGAATCTACAATGAGCAGTTCTTC.

With respect to this clonotype: Compared with germline, one end of the junction differs, possibly owing to a read error. The V call is TRBV5-6, the J call TRBJ2-6; D is undetermined. The CDR3 is 14 residues long. Germline V gives CDR1 SGHDT, CDR2 YYEEEE. The DNA for the CDR3 is TGTGCCAGCTGCTTGTTTCCTGGGGCCAACGTCCTGACTTTC. Its translation: CASCLFPGANVLTF.

With respect to this clonotype: The junction and the germline gene differ at one end; a read error may be behind it. The chain uses TRBV28 and TRBJ1-5, with D unresolved. The CDR3 has 16 amino acids. Germline V gene data show CDR1 as MDHEN and CDR2 as SYDVKM. Here the CDR3 DNA reads TGTGCCAGCGGTTTGAGGGTGGCCGGGTTTGTTCAGCCCCAGCATTTT. It yields the protein CASGLRVAGFVQPQHF.

Comments on this clonotype: This may be a read error: a much more frequent sequence differs by one nucleotide. This chain joins TRBV3-1 and TRBJ2-3; D is unresolved. This CDR3 has 11 amino acids. The V end lost 4 bases, the J end lost 14 bases, and 13 bases lay between the germline ends. Germline lookup yields CDR1 LGHDT and CDR2 YNNKEL (reference sequence). The CDR3 DNA is TGTGCCAGCAGCCGAGAAGGCTTGCTGTATTTT. Amino acid sequence: CASSREGLLYF.

This clonotype occurred a few times. The chain is built from TRBV5-5 and TRBJ2-5; D remains unclear. Germline CDR1 SGHKS, CDR2 YYEKEE (reference sequence). The CDR3 runs 15 residues. Deletions cut 1 base from V and 1 base from J, with 11 bases between. The CDR3 here is CASSLSYILQETQYF. CDR3 DNA sequence: TGTGCCAGCAGCTTGAGTTACATCCTCCAAGAGACCCAGTACTTC.

This clonotype was counted a few times. The V gene is TRBV29-1, the J gene TRBJ2-5, with 7 bases that match TRBD2. The CDR3 has 14 amino acids. CDR1 and CDR2 (germline): SQVTM, ANQGSEA. J was trimmed by 6 bases and V by 2 bases; bases with no gene match: 9. The CDR3 region is CSVEYPGEGQTQYF. The CDR3 region has the DNA TGCAGCGTTGAATATCCTGGGGAGGGACAGACCCAGTACTTC. Supplemented by reference TRBV29-1 and TRBJ2-5, the full variable domain reads SAVISQKPSRDICQRGTSLTIQCQVDSQVTMMFWYRQQPGQSLTLIATANQGSEATYESGFVIDKFPISRPNLTFSTLTVSNMSPEDSSIYLCSVEYPGEGQTQYFGPGTRLLVL.

This clonotype appeared a few times. The chain uses TRBV21-1 and TRBJ1-5. TRBV21-1 is a pseudogene locus. This CDR3 region has 17 residues. The CDR3 DNA sequence: TGTGCCAGCAGCAAGAGAAGGCGATTCGATAGCAATCAGCCCCAGCATTTT. It encodes CASSKRRRFDSNQPQHF.

The CDR3 DNA follows: TGTGCCAGCAGTTATCCCCGTACAGCGATCAATGAGCAGTTCTTC. Protein sequence: CASSYPRTAINEQFF. The chain carries TRBV6-2 or TRBV6-3 and TRBJ2-1; D is undetermined. The CDR3 consists of 15 residues. The V gene lost 3 bases and the J gene lost 6 bases, with 15 bases spanning the gap. CDR1 MNHEY and CDR2 SVGEGT come from the germline V gene.

This clonotype occurred a few times. This sequence joins TRBV9 and TRBJ2-3; D assignment may be TRBD1 or TRBD2 (6 bases each). The CDR3 spans 16 residues. Per germline, CDR1 SGDLS and CDR2 YYNGEE. The V end lost 3 bases, the J end lost 2 bases, and 16 bases lay between the germline ends. DNA for the CDR3: TGTGCCAGCAGCGCTACAGGGACTCTCCTCACAGATACGCAGTATTTT. This translates into CASSATGTLLTDTQYF.

The J gene is TRBJ2-4, the V gene TRBV10-2, with D possibly being TRBD1 (6 bases). CDR1 WSHSY and CDR2 SAAADI come from the germline V gene. CDR3 length equals 15 residues. Between the trimmed V and J ends, which lost 2 bases and 4 bases, there was a span of 12 bases. CDR3 nucleotides: TGCGCCAGCAGTGAGCAGGGGCCTACGAAAAACATTCAGTACTTC. This gives the protein CASSEQGPTKNIQYF.

The table lists this clonotype with many counts. The chain couples TRBV5-8 to TRBJ2-3, with D unclear. This CDR3 is built from 12 residues. Trimming removed 0 bases at V and 9 bases at J, with 8 bases between. Looked up from germline, CDR1 is SGHTS and CDR2 is YDEGEE. The CDR3 sequence is CASSLAWATQYF. The CDR3 bases are TGTGCCAGCAGCTTGGCCTGGGCAACGCAGTATTTT.

V and J are TRBV20-1 and TRBJ2-3; 9 bases line up with TRBD2. This CDR3 contains 16 residues. V was pared by 1 base and J by 3 bases, with 8 bases of the junction left unmatched. CDR1 is DFQATT, CDR2 SNEGSKA, per germline (reference sequence). The CDR3 coding sequence is TGCAGTGCTAGAGGTTACTTTAGCGGGAGTACAGATACGCAGTATTTT. It yields the protein CSARGYFSGSTDTQYF.

The gene calls are TRBV28 and TRBJ2-7; no definite D call. Germline V gene data show CDR1 as MDHEN and CDR2 as SYDVKM. The V gene lost 6 bases and the J gene lost 2 bases, with 14 bases spanning the gap. The CDR3 runs 14 residues. The CDR3 loop is CASSPRTRPYEQYF. In DNA, the CDR3 is TGTGCCAGCAGCCCTCGGACGCGGCCCTACGAGCAGTACTTC.

About this clonotype itself: Without the conserved terminal phenylalanine or tryptophan, this CDR3 likely stems from a read error. J is TRBJ2-2 and V is TRBV7-3; 9 bases line up with TRBD1. With 5 bases clipped from V and 6 bases from J, the junction kept 4 bases outside the gene matches. The germline V gene encodes CDR1 SGHTA and CDR2 FQGTGA. This CDR3 has 14 residues. The CDR3 reads CASSTTGGSGELFY. The CDR3, as DNA: TGTGCCAGCAGCACTACAGGGGGCTCCGGGGAGCTGTTTTAT.